This TCR beta chain was sequenced for a study of cytomegalovirus exposure and HLA in healthy donors. Study findings and constraints: According to an earlier analysis, most TCR beta V segments yielded productive rearrangements about 87% or about 30% of the time.

A word on this clone: Antigen specificity is unknown.

Primers included in the PCR were 60 Vbeta and 13 Jbeta primers. Assay used: immunoSEQ multiplex PCR; TCRdb lists only in-frame clones, some missing. Of fewer than 250,000 clones in the sample, over 60% were seen once. Trimming at V came to 6 bases and at J to 1 base, leaving 13 bases not matched to a gene. This CDR3 spans 17 amino acids. The V gene's germline CDR1 is SNHLY and CDR2 FYNNEI. The chain couples TRBV2 to TRBJ1-1; 8 bases are a match to TRBD1. This clonotype was sampled from a man between 18 and 35 years old in good health and CMV-seronegative. The sequenced material came from PBMCs. CDR3 DNA: TGTGCCAGCAGGTCCGGCCAGGGGGCTTTTGGGAACACTGAAGCTTTCTTT. Its translation is CASRSGQGAFGNTEAFF.